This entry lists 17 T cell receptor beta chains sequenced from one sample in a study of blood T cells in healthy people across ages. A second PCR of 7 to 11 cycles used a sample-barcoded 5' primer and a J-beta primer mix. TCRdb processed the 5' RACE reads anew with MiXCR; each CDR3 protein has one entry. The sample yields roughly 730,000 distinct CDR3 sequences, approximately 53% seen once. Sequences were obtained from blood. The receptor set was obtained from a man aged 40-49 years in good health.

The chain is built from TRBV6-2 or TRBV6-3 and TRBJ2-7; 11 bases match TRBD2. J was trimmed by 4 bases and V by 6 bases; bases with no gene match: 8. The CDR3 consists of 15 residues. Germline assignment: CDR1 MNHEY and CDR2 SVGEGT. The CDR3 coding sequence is TGTGCCAGCAGGCGGGGACTAGCGGACGTGTACGAGCAGTACTTC. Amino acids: CASRRGLADVYEQYF.

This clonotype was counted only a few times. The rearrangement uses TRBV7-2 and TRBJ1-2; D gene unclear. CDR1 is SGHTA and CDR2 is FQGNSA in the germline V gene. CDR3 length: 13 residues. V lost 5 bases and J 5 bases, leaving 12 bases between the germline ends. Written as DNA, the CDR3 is TGTGCCAGCAGCGCGGCTACAGAGTATGGCTACACCTTC. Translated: CASSAATEYGYTF.

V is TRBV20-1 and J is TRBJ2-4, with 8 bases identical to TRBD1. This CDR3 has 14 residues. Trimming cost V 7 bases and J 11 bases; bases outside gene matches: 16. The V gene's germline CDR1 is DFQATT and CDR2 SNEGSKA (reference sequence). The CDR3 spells CSVPASGQANFQYF. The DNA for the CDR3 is TGCAGTGTTCCGGCTTCGGGACAGGCCAATTTTCAGTACTTC.

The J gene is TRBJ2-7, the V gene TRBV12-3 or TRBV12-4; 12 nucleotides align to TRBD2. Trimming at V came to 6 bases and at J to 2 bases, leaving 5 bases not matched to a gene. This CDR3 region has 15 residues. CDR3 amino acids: CASSYGLAGTYEQYF. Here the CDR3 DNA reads TGTGCCAGCAGCTACGGACTAGCGGGAACCTACGAGCAGTACTTC.

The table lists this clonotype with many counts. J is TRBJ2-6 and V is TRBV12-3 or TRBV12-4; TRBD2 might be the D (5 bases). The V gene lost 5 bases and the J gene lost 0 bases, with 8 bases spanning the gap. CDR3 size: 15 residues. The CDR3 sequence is CASSTTISGANVLTF. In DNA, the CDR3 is TGTGCCAGCAGTACGACTATCTCTGGGGCCAACGTCCTGACTTTC.

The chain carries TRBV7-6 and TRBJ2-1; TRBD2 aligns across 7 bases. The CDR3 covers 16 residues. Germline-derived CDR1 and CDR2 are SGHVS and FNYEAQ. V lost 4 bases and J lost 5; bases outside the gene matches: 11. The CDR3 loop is CASSYEAGLNNNEQFF. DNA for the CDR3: TGTGCCAGCAGCTACGAAGCGGGGCTCAACAACAATGAGCAGTTCTTC.

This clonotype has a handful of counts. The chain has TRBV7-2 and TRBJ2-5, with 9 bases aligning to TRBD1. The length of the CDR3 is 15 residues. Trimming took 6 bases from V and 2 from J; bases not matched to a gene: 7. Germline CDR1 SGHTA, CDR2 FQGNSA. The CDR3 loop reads CASRGTGGPQETQYF. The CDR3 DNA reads TGTGCCAGCAGGGGAACAGGGGGCCCTCAAGAGACCCAGTACTTC. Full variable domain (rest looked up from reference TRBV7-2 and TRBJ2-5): GAGVSQSPSNKVTEKGKDVELRCDPISGHTALYWYRQSLGQGLEFLIYFQGNSAPDKSGLPSDRFSAERTGGSVSTLTIQRTQQEDSAVYLCASRGTGGPQETQYFGPGTRLLVL.

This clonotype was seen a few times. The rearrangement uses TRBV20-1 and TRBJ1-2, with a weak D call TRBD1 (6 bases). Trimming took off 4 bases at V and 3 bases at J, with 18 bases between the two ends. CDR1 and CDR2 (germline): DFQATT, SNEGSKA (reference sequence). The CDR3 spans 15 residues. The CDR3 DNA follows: TGCAGTGCTATAGAGGCGGACAGCGGGGACTATGGCTACACCTTC. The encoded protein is CSAIEADSGDYGYTF.

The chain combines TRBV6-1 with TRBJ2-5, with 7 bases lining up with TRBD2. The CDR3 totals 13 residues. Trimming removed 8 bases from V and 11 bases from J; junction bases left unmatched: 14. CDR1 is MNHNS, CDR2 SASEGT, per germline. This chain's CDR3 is CASSGLPYNEQYF. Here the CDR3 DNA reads TGTGCCAGCTCGGGACTACCTTACAATGAGCAGTACTTC.

The CDR3 bases are TGTGCCAGCAGCAGTGGGGAAGATGGCTACACCTTC. This gives the protein CASSSGEDGYTF. The chain is built from TRBV21-1 and TRBJ1-2. TRBV21-1 is tagged as a pseudogene. The CDR3 is 12 amino acids.

CDR3 DNA: TGTGCCAGCAGTTCGCGGGGTGGTCTAAACGGGGAGCTGTTTTTT. The encoded protein is CASSSRGGLNGELFF. This chain joins TRBV11-2 and TRBJ2-2; D possibly corresponds to TRBD2 (6 bases). V lost 6 bases, J lost 7 bases, and 18 bases lay in between. Germline V gene data show CDR1 as SGHAT and CDR2 as FQNNGV. The CDR3 consists of 15 residues.

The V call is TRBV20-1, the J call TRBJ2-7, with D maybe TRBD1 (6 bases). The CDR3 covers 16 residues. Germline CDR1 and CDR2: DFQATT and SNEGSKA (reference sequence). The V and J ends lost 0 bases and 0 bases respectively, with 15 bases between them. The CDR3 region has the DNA TGCAGTGCTAGAGATGTTGTCAGGGGTAGCTCCTACGAGCAGTACTTC. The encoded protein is CSARDVVRGSSYEQYF.

CDR3 residues: CASSGPQGYEQYF. CDR3 coding DNA: TGTGCCAGCAGCGGGCCACAGGGTTACGAGCAGTACTTC. The chain couples TRBV9 to TRBJ2-1, with TRBD1 as a possible D gene (6 bases). The DNA end lines up better with TRBJ2-7; the J call may be wrong. The V gene's germline CDR1 is SGDLS and CDR2 YYNGEE. This CDR3 contains 13 residues.

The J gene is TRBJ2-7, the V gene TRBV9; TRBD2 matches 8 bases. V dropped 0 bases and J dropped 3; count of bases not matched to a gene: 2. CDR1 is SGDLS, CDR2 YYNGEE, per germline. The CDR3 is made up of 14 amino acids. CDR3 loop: CASSVDSGNYEQYF. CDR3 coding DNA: TGTGCCAGCAGCGTAGATAGCGGGAACTACGAGCAGTACTTC.

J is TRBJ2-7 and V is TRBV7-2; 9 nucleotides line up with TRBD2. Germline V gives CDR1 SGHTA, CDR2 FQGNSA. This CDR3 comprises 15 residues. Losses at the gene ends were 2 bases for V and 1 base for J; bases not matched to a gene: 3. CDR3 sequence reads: CASSLSSGDSYEQYF. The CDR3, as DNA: TGTGCCAGCAGCTTATCTAGCGGGGATTCCTACGAGCAGTACTTC.

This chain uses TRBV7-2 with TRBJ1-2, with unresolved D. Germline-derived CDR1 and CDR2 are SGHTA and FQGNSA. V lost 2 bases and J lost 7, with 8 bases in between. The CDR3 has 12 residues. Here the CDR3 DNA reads TGTGCCAGCAGCTTACAAGAAACTGGCTACACCTTC. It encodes CASSLQETGYTF.

Written as DNA, the CDR3 is TGTGCCAGCAGTGTTAGCGGGACCCAGGCGGAGACCCAGTACTTC. Translated: CASSVSGTQAETQYF. The chain carries TRBV27 and TRBJ2-5; 8 bases line up with TRBD2. V dropped 5 bases and J dropped 5; count of bases not matched to a gene: 10. Per the germline V gene, CDR1 is MNHEY and CDR2 is SMNVEV (reference sequence). CDR3 length equals 15 residues.